This T cell receptor beta chain was sequenced during a study of blood T cells in healthy people across ages. Study-wide results and limits: PBMCs left unsorted prevented a conclusive naive versus antigen-experienced comparison.

Turning to this clonotype: Its antigen is unidentified.

Isolation of PBMCs gave at least 7 million cells per sample. The use of a sample-barcoded 5' primer and a J-beta primer mix characterized a second PCR of roughly 6 to 11 cycles. TCRdb reprocessed the 5' RACE reads via MiXCR and lists one record per CDR3 protein. The sample has hundreds of thousands of distinct CDR3 sequences, 24% seen once; the top ten hold 8.5% to 9.5%. The CDR3 loop spans 14 amino acids. V lost 7 bases and J lost 0, with 12 bases in between. Germline V CDR1 and CDR2: SGHVS, FQNEAQ. The data also belong to a second study, concerning T cells of mothers and their children.

The chain is built from TRBV7-8 and TRBJ1-2, with D possibly being TRBD1 (5 bases). Sequenced material: blood. The clonotype originates from a boy younger than 18 in good health. CDR3 loop: CASTGTSANYGYTF. The CDR3 DNA reads as TGTGCCAGCACAGGGACGTCAGCTAACTATGGCTACACCTTC.